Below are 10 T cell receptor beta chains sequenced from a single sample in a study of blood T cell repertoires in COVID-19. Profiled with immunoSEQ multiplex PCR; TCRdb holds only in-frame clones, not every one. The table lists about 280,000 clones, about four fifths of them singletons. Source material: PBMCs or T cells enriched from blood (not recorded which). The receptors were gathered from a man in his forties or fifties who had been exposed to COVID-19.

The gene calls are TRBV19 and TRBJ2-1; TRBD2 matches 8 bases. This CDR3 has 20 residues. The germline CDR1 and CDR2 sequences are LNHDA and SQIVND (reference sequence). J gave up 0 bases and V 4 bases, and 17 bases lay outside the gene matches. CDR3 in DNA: TGTGCCAGTAGTACCGTTATAGGCCGGTTTGGGACTAGCTCCTACAATGAGCAGTTCTTC. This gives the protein CASSTVIGRFGTSSYNEQFF.

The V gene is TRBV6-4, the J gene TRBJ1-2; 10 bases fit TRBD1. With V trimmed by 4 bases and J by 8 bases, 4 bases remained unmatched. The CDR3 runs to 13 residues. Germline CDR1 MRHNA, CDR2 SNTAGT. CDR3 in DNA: TGTGCCAGCAGTGCCGGGACAGGGGAAGGCTACACCTTC. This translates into CASSAGTGEGYTF.

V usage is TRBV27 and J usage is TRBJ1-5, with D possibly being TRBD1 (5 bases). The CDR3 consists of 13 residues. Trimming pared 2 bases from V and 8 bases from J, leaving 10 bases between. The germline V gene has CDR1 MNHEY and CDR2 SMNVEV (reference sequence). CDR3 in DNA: TGTGCCAGCAGTTTAGGGGGACTGGAGCCCCAGCATTTT. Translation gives CASSLGGLEPQHF.

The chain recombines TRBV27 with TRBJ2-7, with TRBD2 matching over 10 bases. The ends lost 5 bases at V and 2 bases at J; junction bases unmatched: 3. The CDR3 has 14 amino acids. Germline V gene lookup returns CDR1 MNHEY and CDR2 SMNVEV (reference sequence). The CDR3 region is CASSTLAGAYEQYF. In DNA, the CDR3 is TGTGCCAGCAGTACTCTAGCGGGAGCCTACGAGCAGTACTTC.

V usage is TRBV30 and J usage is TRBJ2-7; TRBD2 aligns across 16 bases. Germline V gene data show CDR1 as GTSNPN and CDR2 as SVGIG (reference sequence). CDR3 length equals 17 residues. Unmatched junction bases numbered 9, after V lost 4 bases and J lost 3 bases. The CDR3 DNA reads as TGTGCCTGGAAGGGACTAGCGGGAGGGAAGTCAGTCTACGAGCAGTACTTC. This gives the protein CAWKGLAGGKSVYEQYF.

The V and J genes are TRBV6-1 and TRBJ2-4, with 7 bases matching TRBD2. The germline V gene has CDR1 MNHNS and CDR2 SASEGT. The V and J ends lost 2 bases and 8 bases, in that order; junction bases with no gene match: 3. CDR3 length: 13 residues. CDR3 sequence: CASSETLADIQYF. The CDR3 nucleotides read TGTGCCAGCAGTGAAACGCTAGCGGACATTCAGTACTTC.

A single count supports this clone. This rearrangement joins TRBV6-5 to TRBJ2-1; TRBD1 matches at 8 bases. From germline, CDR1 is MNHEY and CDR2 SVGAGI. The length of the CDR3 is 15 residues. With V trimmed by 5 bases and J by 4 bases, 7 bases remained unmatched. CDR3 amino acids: CASSPSDRGYNEQFF. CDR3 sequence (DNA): TGTGCCAGCAGTCCGTCAGACAGGGGATACAATGAGCAGTTCTTC.

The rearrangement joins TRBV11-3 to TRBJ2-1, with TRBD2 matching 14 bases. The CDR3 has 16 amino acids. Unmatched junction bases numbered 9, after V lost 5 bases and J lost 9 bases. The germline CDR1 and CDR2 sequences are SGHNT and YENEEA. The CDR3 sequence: CASSHGTSGGSAEQFF. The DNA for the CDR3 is TGTGCCAGCAGCCATGGGACTAGCGGGGGTTCGGCTGAGCAGTTCTTC.

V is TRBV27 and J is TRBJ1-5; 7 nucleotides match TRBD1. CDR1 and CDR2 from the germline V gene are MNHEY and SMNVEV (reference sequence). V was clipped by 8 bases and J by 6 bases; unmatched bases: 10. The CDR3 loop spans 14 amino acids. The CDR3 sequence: CASGERGLGQPQHF. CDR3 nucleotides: TGTGCCAGCGGAGAAAGGGGGCTCGGTCAGCCCCAGCATTTT.

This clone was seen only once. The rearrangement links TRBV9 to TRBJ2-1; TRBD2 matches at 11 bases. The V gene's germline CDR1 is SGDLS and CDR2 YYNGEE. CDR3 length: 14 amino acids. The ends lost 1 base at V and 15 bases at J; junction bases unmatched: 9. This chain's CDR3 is CASSVLPLAGDLFF. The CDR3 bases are TGTGCCAGCAGCGTACTTCCACTAGCGGGAGACTTGTTCTTC.